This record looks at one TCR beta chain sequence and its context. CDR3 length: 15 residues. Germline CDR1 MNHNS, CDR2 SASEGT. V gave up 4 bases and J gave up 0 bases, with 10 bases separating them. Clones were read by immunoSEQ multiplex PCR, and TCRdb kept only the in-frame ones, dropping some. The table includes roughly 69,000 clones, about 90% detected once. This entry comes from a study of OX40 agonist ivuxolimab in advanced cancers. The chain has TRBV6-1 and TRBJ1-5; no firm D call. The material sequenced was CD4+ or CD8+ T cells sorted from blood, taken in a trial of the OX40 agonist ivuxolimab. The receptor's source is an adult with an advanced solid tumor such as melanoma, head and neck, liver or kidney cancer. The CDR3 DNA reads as TGTGCCAGCAGTGCATTAGGGAATAGCAATCAGCCCCAGCATTTT. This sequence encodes CASSALGNSNQPQHF.